The 18 T cell receptor beta chains listed next were all sequenced from one sample in a study of OX40 agonist ivuxolimab in advanced cancers. Measured with immunoSEQ multiplex PCR; TCRdb has only the in-frame clones, and not every one. This sample has over 65,000 clones, with about 86% found just once. This specimen was CD4+ or CD8+ T cells sorted from blood, taken in a trial of the OX40 agonist ivuxolimab. These receptor sequences come from an adult with an advanced solid tumor such as melanoma, head and neck, liver or kidney cancer.

This clone occurred once. CDR3: CASRRQVSNEQFF. The CDR3 DNA reads TGTGCCAGCAGACGACAGGTTTCAAATGAGCAGTTCTTC. The chain recombines TRBV7-2 with TRBJ2-1, with D possibly matching TRBD1 (6 bases). The CDR3 length is 13 residues. Per the germline V gene, CDR1 is SGHTA and CDR2 is FQGNSA. V lost 6 bases and J lost 7, with 13 bases in between.

The chain is built from TRBV7-2 and TRBJ2-2; D not resolved. V was pared by 5 bases and J by 1 base, with 11 bases between. This CDR3 spans 15 amino acids. Germline V gene lookup returns CDR1 SGHTA and CDR2 FQGNSA. The CDR3 loop reads CASSRNYLNTGELFF. CDR3 DNA: TGTGCCAGCAGCAGAAATTACCTGAACACCGGGGAGCTGTTTTTT.

The V gene is TRBV7-3, the J gene TRBJ2-5, with D perhaps matching TRBD1 (5 bases). Trimming took off 2 bases at V and 11 bases at J, with 15 bases between the two ends. Germline V lookup: CDR1 SGHTA, CDR2 FQGTGA. There are 13 residues in the CDR3. For the CDR3, the DNA is TGTGCCAGCAGCTTACAGGGATCTACGAAGCAGTACTTC. It yields the protein CASSLQGSTKQYF.

The CDR3 DNA reads as TGTGCCAGCAGGCAGGGAGGGGACAATCAGCCCCAGCATTTT. Amino acid sequence: CASRQGGDNQPQHF. The V call is TRBV6-6, the J call TRBJ1-5, with a weak D call TRBD1 (5 bases). The CDR3 is 14 residues long. Trimming took 6 bases from V and 3 from J, leaving 12 bases between them. Germline V CDR1 and CDR2: MNHNY, SVGAGI (reference sequence).

The genes are TRBV30 and TRBJ1-6, with D hard to call. This CDR3 is 12 amino acids long. V shed 3 bases and J shed 10 bases, with 10 bases lying between them. CDR1 is GTSNPN and CDR2 is SVGIG in the germline V gene (reference sequence). CDR3 in amino acids: CAWSRMDSPLHF. Here the CDR3 DNA reads TGTGCCTGGAGCCGGATGGACTCACCCCTCCACTTT.

The rearrangement links TRBV19 to TRBJ2-5; no clear D gene. Trimming shortened V by 1 base and J by 4 bases, and 13 bases separated the two germline ends. This CDR3 is 15 amino acids long. Germline CDR1 and CDR2: LNHDA and SQIVND (reference sequence). The CDR3 reads CASSIALTALETQYF. The DNA of the CDR3 is TGTGCCAGTAGTATAGCCCTGACTGCCCTAGAGACCCAGTACTTC.

A few counts support this clone. The chain employs TRBV4-3 and TRBJ1-5; 7 bases are a match to TRBD1. CDR1 and CDR2 from the germline V gene are LGHNA and YSLEER. The junction had 8 bases not matched to a gene; V was cut back by 4 bases and J by 5 bases. This CDR3 spans 15 amino acids. Written as DNA, the CDR3 is TGCGCCAGCAGCCCGCATGATACAGGGGATCAGCCCCAGCATTTT. Amino acids: CASSPHDTGDQPQHF.

CDR3 in amino acids: CASSLLGTYTGELFF. CDR3 nucleotides: TGCGCCAGCAGCTTGTTAGGGACCTACACCGGGGAGCTGTTTTTT. The chain carries TRBV5-1 and TRBJ2-2, with D perhaps TRBD1 or TRBD2 (5 bases each). Looked up from germline, CDR1 is SGHRS and CDR2 is YFSETQ. The CDR3 sequence is 15 residues long. Trimming removed 1 base at V and 3 bases at J, with 10 bases between.

V gene TRBV9 combines with J gene TRBJ1-1; D remains ambiguous. V was clipped by 4 bases and J by 1 base, with 11 bases between them. Germline V gene sequence: CDR1 SGDLS, CDR2 YYNGEE. CDR3 size: 14 residues. The CDR3 coding sequence is TGTGCCAGCAGCCCCCGACATCAGAACACTGAAGCTTTCTTT. This encodes CASSPRHQNTEAFF.

In this sample, this clone turned up once. The J gene is TRBJ1-1, the V gene TRBV6-5; the D gene is possibly TRBD1 (5 bases). The length of the CDR3 is 15 residues. CDR1 is MNHEY, CDR2 SVGAGI, per germline. The V end lost 0 bases, the J end lost 4 bases, and 12 bases lay between the germline ends. CDR3 DNA: TGTGCCAGCAGTTACTCGCCGGGCAGGGTCACTGAAGCTTTCTTT. Protein sequence: CASSYSPGRVTEAFF.

The rearrangement uses TRBV19 and TRBJ1-5, with 8 positions matching TRBD1. CDR3 length equals 15 residues. The V segment lost 6 bases and the J segment 2 bases; nucleotides outside the gene matches: 6. CDR1 and CDR2 (germline): LNHDA, SQIVND (reference sequence). The CDR3 sequence is CASRYRGSRNQPQHF. DNA of the CDR3: TGTGCCAGTAGATACAGGGGGTCCCGCAATCAGCCCCAGCATTTT.

CDR3 DNA: TGTGCCAGCAGACCTAAAACAGGGGTAGTCGACAATGAGCAGTTCTTC. Residues: CASRPKTGVVDNEQFF. This chain connects TRBV27 to TRBJ2-1; 7 nucleotides line up with TRBD1. The V gene's germline CDR1 is MNHEY and CDR2 SMNVEV (reference sequence). CDR3 size: 16 residues. V lost 6 bases and J lost 5; bases outside the gene matches: 13.

The chain recombines TRBV19 with TRBJ1-5; D may be TRBD1 (5 bases). The germline V gene has CDR1 LNHDA and CDR2 SQIVND (reference sequence). The length of the CDR3 is 15 residues. V was trimmed by 8 bases and J by 7 bases, leaving 21 bases between them. The CDR3 here is CASGPRGGLGQPQHF. The CDR3 DNA is TGTGCCAGTGGACCTCGGGGCGGGTTGGGACAGCCCCAGCATTTT.

The rearrangement uses TRBV27 and TRBJ1-3, with D perhaps matching TRBD1 (5 bases). The CDR3 totals 16 residues. Trimming removed 5 bases from V and 0 bases from J, with 14 bases in between. Germline CDR1 reads MNHEY; CDR2 reads SMNVEV (reference sequence). CDR3 nucleotide sequence: TGTGCCAGCAGTCCTTTCGGGGCGAGCTCTGGAAACACCATATATTTT. It yields the protein CASSPFGASSGNTIYF.

This chain joins TRBV6-5 and TRBJ2-1, with 7 nucleotides matching TRBD1. This CDR3 contains 15 residues. The germline CDR1 and CDR2 sequences are MNHEY and SVGAGI. The V and J ends lost 4 bases and 4 bases, in that order; junction bases with no gene match: 7. CDR3 in amino acids: CASSFRRTGYNEQFF. The CDR3 DNA reads as TGTGCCAGCAGTTTCCGGAGGACAGGATACAATGAGCAGTTCTTC.

J is TRBJ1-1 and V is TRBV5-1, with TRBD1 identical over 11 bases. This CDR3 spans 16 amino acids. V shed 5 bases and J 4 bases; nucleotides not matched to a gene: 10. Germline lookup yields CDR1 SGHRS and CDR2 YFSETQ. The chain's CDR3 is CASRNEVGTGGTEAFF. The CDR3 coding sequence is TGCGCCAGCAGGAATGAGGTGGGGACAGGGGGCACTGAAGCTTTCTTT.

This clone was counted between two and nine times. Other DNA sequences in this sample translate to the same CDR3. The gene calls are TRBV11-3 and TRBJ1-6; D is unresolved. The CDR3 consists of 18 residues. V lost 0 bases to trimming and J lost 0 bases, with 12 bases between them. The germline V gene has CDR1 SGHNT and CDR2 YENEEA. The CDR3 protein is CASSLDQSGSSYNSPLHF. For the CDR3, the DNA is TGTGCCAGCAGCTTAGATCAGAGCGGGAGCTCCTATAATTCACCCCTCCACTTT.

The V call is TRBV4-1, the J call TRBJ2-7; no definite D call. Looked up from germline, CDR1 is MGHRA and CDR2 is YSYEKL. This CDR3 comprises 13 residues. With 1 base removed from V and 3 bases from J, the gap between germline ends came to 7 bases. The CDR3 DNA reads TGCGCCAGCAGCCAAGTCCAGAACTACGAGCAGTACTTC. It translates to CASSQVQNYEQYF.